This T cell receptor (beta chain) derives from a study of metastatic and nonmetastatic thyroid tumors. Germline lookup yields CDR1 LNHDA and CDR2 SQIVND (reference sequence). CDR3 length: 13 amino acids. J gave up 7 bases and V 8 bases, and 8 bases lay outside the gene matches. TCRdb re-analyzed the PCR reads using MiXCR. The sample has approximately 50,000 clones, 20% seen once; the top ten hold more than 3.5%. This clone was seen repeatedly, ten times or more. Every patient was untreated before thyroid surgery. Sample: blood. This receptor was taken from a female donor with papillary thyroid cancer or a benign thyroid nodule (not recorded which). Some clones in this sample may be carry-over from other donors' samples. The rearrangement joins TRBV19 to TRBJ2-5; 9 nucleotides align to TRBD2. The CDR3 spells CASSGVAGVTQYF. CDR3 coding DNA: TGTGCCAGTTCTGGGGTAGCGGGGGTGACCCAGTACTTC.